Listed here are 15 T cell receptor beta chains from one sample, sequenced in a study of cytomegalovirus exposure and HLA in healthy donors. Amplification used 60 Vbeta primers and 13 Jbeta primers. Some clones are missing from TCRdb's copy, which holds only in-frame ones; the method was immunoSEQ multiplex PCR. Seen here are approximately 140,000 clones, 66% observed once, and the top ten hold 5.5% to 7.5%. Material for sequencing was PBMCs. Receptors were obtained from a woman aged 55 to 70 in good health and CMV-seronegative.

V usage is TRBV10-2 and J usage is TRBJ1-3; no clear D gene. This CDR3 region has 12 residues. Germline assignment: CDR1 WSHSY and CDR2 SAAADI. V was trimmed by 0 bases and J by 9 bases, leaving 6 bases between them. The CDR3 nucleotides are TGCGCCAGCAGTGAGTCCCGGAGCACCATATATTTT. It specifies CASSESRSTIYF.

The V and J genes are TRBV10-3 and TRBJ2-2, with D perhaps TRBD2 (7 bases). Germline CDR1 is ENHRY and CDR2 is SYGVKD. V was clipped by 7 bases and J by 1 base, with 13 bases between them. The CDR3 length is 15 residues. CDR3 DNA: TGTGCCATCATGGGGGGCGGGAGGAACACCGGGGAGCTGTTTTTT. Translation gives CAIMGGGRNTGELFF.

V usage is TRBV19 and J usage is TRBJ2-3; TRBD1 is a possible D gene (5 bases). CDR3 length equals 13 residues. CDR1 is LNHDA and CDR2 is SQIVND in the germline V gene (reference sequence). Trimming cost V 5 bases and J 6 bases, with 12 bases left between them. The CDR3 nucleotides are TGTGCCAGTAGTGGGTGGACACGGGATACGCAGTATTTT. Its protein is CASSGWTRDTQYF. Combining the CDR3 with reference TRBV19 and TRBJ2-3 gives the whole variable domain DGGITQSPKYLFRKEGQNVTLSCEQNLNHDAMYWYRQDPGQGLRLIYYSQIVNDFQKGDIAEGYSVSREKKESFPLTVTSAQKNPTAFYLCASSGWTRDTQYFGPGTRLTVL.

This clone turned up a few times. Germline and junction disagree at one end, which may indicate a read error. The chain uses TRBV7-6 and TRBJ2-2, with TRBD2 as a possible D gene (6 bases). The CDR3 is 15 amino acids. Germline V lookup: CDR1 SGHVS, CDR2 FNYEAQ. The DNA of the CDR3 is TGTGCCAGCAGCCTAGCCCGGGACTACACCGGGGAGCTGTTTTTT. It codes for CASSLARDYTGELFF.

This clone was detected once. The chain is built from TRBV9 and TRBJ1-2, with TRBD1 identical over 9 bases. V was pared by 3 bases and J by 8 bases, with 11 bases of the junction left unmatched. The CDR3 runs to 15 residues. Germline CDR1 is SGDLS and CDR2 is YYNGEE. The CDR3 protein is CASSGGQGWRGGYTF. The CDR3 nucleotides read TGTGCCAGCAGCGGGGGACAGGGCTGGAGGGGCGGCTACACCTTC.

The chain has TRBV29-1 and TRBJ2-5; 12 bases match TRBD1. V was clipped by 6 bases and J by 8 bases; unmatched bases: 7. This CDR3 is 13 amino acids long. Germline lookup yields CDR1 SQVTM and CDR2 ANQGSEA. CDR3 nucleotide sequence: TGCAGCGTAGGGACAGGGGGCGGTACCACCCAGTACTTC. Translated, it gives CSVGTGGGTTQYF.

Comment on this clone: The sample contains more than one DNA sequence encoding this CDR3. The chain employs TRBV9 and TRBJ2-3; TRBD2 might be the D (6 bases). The germline gives CDR1 SGDLS, CDR2 YYNGEE. The CDR3 spans 14 residues. Trimming removed 1 base from V and 0 bases from J, with 6 bases in between. Here the CDR3 DNA reads TGTGCCAGCAGCGTAAGCGGGAGCACAGATACGCAGTATTTT. The encoded protein is CASSVSGSTDTQYF.

This chain links TRBV7-2 with TRBJ1-1; a weak D match, TRBD1 (6 bases). Germline CDR1 SGHTA, CDR2 FQGNSA. V gave up 5 bases and J gave up 0 bases, with 13 bases separating them. The CDR3 has 15 residues. In DNA, the CDR3 is TGTGCCAGCAGCGGATTTACAGGGATGAACACTGAAGCTTTCTTT. Its protein product is CASSGFTGMNTEAFF.

This clone was found a few times. V and J are TRBV2 and TRBJ1-2, with 7 positions matching TRBD1. The CDR3 loop spans 15 amino acids. Trimming cost V 5 bases and J 3 bases; bases outside gene matches: 9. Germline CDR1 SNHLY, CDR2 FYNNEI. The CDR3 region has the DNA TGTGCCAGCAGTTACTCCAGGGGGTTGTACTATGGCTACACCTTC. As protein: CASSYSRGLYYGYTF.

The chain joins TRBV25-1 to TRBJ1-6, with D possibly TRBD1 on 5 matching bases. Germline V gene lookup returns CDR1 MGHDK and CDR2 SYGVNS. The CDR3 length is 15 residues. Trimming left V 4 bases short and J 8 bases short, with 15 bases between. CDR3 DNA: TGTGCCAGCAGTGTTGGGGCAGGGTGGGATTCACCCCTCCACTTT. Its protein product is CASSVGAGWDSPLHF.

The chain is built from TRBV5-1 and TRBJ1-2, with 10 bases that match TRBD1. CDR3 length: 15 residues. CDR1 is SGHRS, CDR2 YFSETQ, per germline. The trim removed 0 bases at V and 8 bases at J, leaving 7 bases unmatched. CDR3 DNA: TGCGCCAGCAGCTTGGCCGGACAGGGGGAATACGGCTACACCTTC. Residues: CASSLAGQGEYGYTF.

V usage is TRBV5-1 and J usage is TRBJ1-2, with D perhaps TRBD1 (5 bases). Germline V lookup: CDR1 SGHRS, CDR2 YFSETQ. The CDR3 has 12 residues. V dropped 4 bases and J dropped 2 bases, with 6 bases sitting between them. Here the CDR3 reads CASSRQNYGYTF. The CDR3 DNA reads TGCGCCAGCAGCCGACAGAACTATGGCTACACCTTC.

J is TRBJ1-1 and V is TRBV7-8; 7 bases line up with TRBD1. CDR1 is SGHVS, CDR2 FQNEAQ, per germline. The V segment lost 5 bases and the J segment 1 base; nucleotides outside the gene matches: 13. The CDR3 is 17 amino acids. CDR3 sequence (DNA): TGTGCCAGCAGCGCCCCGACAGGGAAGGTAGGGAACACTGAAGCTTTCTTT. Encoded protein: CASSAPTGKVGNTEAFF.

The rearrangement joins TRBV4-1 to TRBJ1-4; D call uncertain. CDR3 size: 15 residues. Deletions cut 0 bases from V and 6 bases from J, with 11 bases between. Germline CDR1 MGHRA, CDR2 YSYEKL. Written as DNA, the CDR3 is TGCGCCAGCAGCCAAGAGCCCCGGCGGGATGAAAAACTGTTTTTT. It yields the protein CASSQEPRRDEKLFF.

The rearrangement uses TRBV7-6 and TRBJ2-5; TRBD1 matches at 8 bases. This CDR3 region has 14 residues. J gave up 6 bases and V 4 bases, and 7 bases lay outside the gene matches. CDR1 is SGHVS, CDR2 FNYEAQ, per germline. In nucleotides, the CDR3 is TGTGCCAGCAGCTCCCCGGACAGGGTACAGACCCAGTACTTC. Protein: CASSSPDRVQTQYF.